Shown below are 13 T cell receptor beta chains from a single sample sequenced in a study of glioma-infiltrating T cells. The iRepertoire nested amplicon-rescue multiplex PCR amplified TCR alpha and beta CDR3s from RNA. From the multiplex PCR reads, TCRdb called clonotypes with MiXCR, one entry per CDR3 protein. The sample has tens of thousands of distinct CDR3 sequences, roughly 23% seen once. Material: glioma tissue, nonneoplastic brain tissue, or PBMCs (not recorded which). These receptor sequences come from a human donor with low-grade glioma or glioblastoma, undergoing nonglioma brain surgery, or in good health (not recorded which).

A remark on this clonotype: Compared with germline, one end of the junction differs, possibly owing to a read error. V usage is TRBV7-9 and J usage is TRBJ2-1, with no clear D. This CDR3 has 14 amino acids. In germline, CDR1 is SEHNR, CDR2 FQNEAQ (reference sequence). The CDR3 sequence is CASSLAASVNKQFF. For the CDR3, the DNA is TGTGCCAGCAGCTTAGCGGCGTCTGTCAATAAGCAGTTCTTC.

This clonotype was observed at least ten times. J is TRBJ1-6 and V is TRBV6-1; D unresolved. Trimming stripped 6 bases from V and 7 bases from J, with 13 bases between. Per the germline V gene, CDR1 is MNHNS and CDR2 is SASEGT. This CDR3 has 14 residues. CDR3 sequence (DNA): TGTGCCAGCAGAGTCAGGCCCTCCAATTCACCCCTCCACTTT. As protein: CASRVRPSNSPLHF.

This clonotype showed up many times. This chain connects TRBV6-6 to TRBJ1-1; D gene ambiguous. The CDR3 is 13 amino acids. Between the trimmed V and J ends, which lost 0 bases and 7 bases, there was a span of 9 bases. The germline gives CDR1 MNHNY, CDR2 SVGAGI (reference sequence). The CDR3 bases are TGTGCCAGCAGTTACTCGATAAGAGTTGAAGCTTTCTTT. This sequence encodes CASSYSIRVEAFF.

Regarding this clonotype: Likely a read error: the CDR3 ends without its conserved phenylalanine or tryptophan. V usage is TRBV7-9 and J usage is TRBJ1-6; D is perhaps TRBD1 (5 bases). Deletions cut 4 bases from V and 4 bases from J, with 11 bases between. The CDR3 length is 15 residues. Looked up from germline, CDR1 is SEHNR and CDR2 is FQNEAQ (reference sequence). CDR3 protein: CASSSVGLYNSPLHS. The CDR3 bases are TGTGCCAGCAGCTCAGTGGGACTTTATAATTCACCCCTCCACTCT.

This clonotype was recorded at least ten times. The CDR3 spells CSAIPAGRSDTQYF. CDR3 coding DNA: TGCAGTGCTATCCCGGCGGGCCGATCAGATACGCAGTATTTT. This chain links TRBV20-1 with TRBJ2-3; D may be TRBD2 (5 bases). This CDR3 is built from 14 residues. The germline CDR1 and CDR2 sequences are DFQATT and SNEGSKA (reference sequence). V was shortened by 4 bases and J by 4 bases, with 15 bases between the two germline ends.

This clonotype has a count of ten or more. This chain connects TRBV20-1 to TRBJ1-2; TRBD1 might be the D (6 bases). Germline V gene data show CDR1 as DFQATT and CDR2 as SNEGSKA (reference sequence). V was shortened by 6 bases and J by 6 bases, with 14 bases between the two germline ends. This CDR3 is 12 amino acids long. The CDR3 region has the DNA TGCAGTGCACGGGGGCAGGGCGATGGCTACACCTTC. Translating it yields CSARGQGDGYTF.

This clonotype was observed at least ten times. The V call is TRBV7-2, the J call TRBJ1-2, with TRBD1 matching 8 bases. The CDR3 totals 15 residues. CDR1 and CDR2 from the germline V gene are SGHTA and FQGNSA. Losses at the gene ends were 4 bases for V and 3 bases for J; bases not matched to a gene: 7. The CDR3 loop is CASSSYRGGYYGYTF. In DNA, the CDR3 is TGTGCCAGCAGCTCCTACAGGGGGGGGTACTATGGCTACACCTTC.

This clonotype has a handful of counts. The CDR3 protein is CASTRLAGALETQYF. The CDR3 region has the DNA TGTGCCAGCACCAGACTAGCGGGGGCCCTAGAGACCCAGTACTTC. The chain employs TRBV7-9 and TRBJ2-5; 12 bases map to TRBD2. Losses at the gene ends were 7 bases for V and 4 bases for J; bases not matched to a gene: 7. The CDR3 runs to 15 residues. Germline loops: CDR1 SEHNR, CDR2 FQNEAQ (reference sequence).

This clonotype was found many times. The V gene is TRBV20-1, the J gene TRBJ2-3; 7 nucleotides agree with TRBD2. V was pared by 6 bases and J by 5 bases, with 14 bases of the junction left unmatched. The CDR3 covers 15 residues. In germline, CDR1 is DFQATT, CDR2 SNEGSKA (reference sequence). Written as DNA, the CDR3 is TGCAGTGCCCGGGCGGGGGACCAGGAGCGAGATACGCAGTATTTT. Its translation is CSARAGDQERDTQYF.

This clonotype was observed many times. The chain carries TRBV18 and TRBJ1-5, with D maybe TRBD1 (5 bases). V lost 3 bases to trimming and J lost 0 bases, with 9 bases between them. The CDR3 is 15 residues long. Germline CDR1 and CDR2: KGHSH and LQKENI. CDR3 sequence: CASSPGRLSNQPQHF. DNA for the CDR3: TGTGCCAGCTCACCGGGACGGCTTAGCAATCAGCCCCAGCATTTT.

At least ten counts were recorded for this clonotype. V gene TRBV4-1 combines with J gene TRBJ1-3; possibly TRBD1 for D (5 bases). Germline V lookup: CDR1 MGHRA, CDR2 YSYEKL. V shed 4 bases and J shed 3 bases, with 10 bases lying between them. This CDR3 spans 14 amino acids. The CDR3 nucleotides read TGCGCCAGCAGCCGAGGGACTGGTGGAAACACCATATATTTT. Amino acid sequence: CASSRGTGGNTIYF.

This clonotype was recorded at least ten times. The rearrangement links TRBV6-5 to TRBJ2-4; D call uncertain. CDR1 is MNHEY, CDR2 SVGAGI, per germline. The V gene lost 0 bases and the J gene lost 4 bases, with 10 bases spanning the gap. The CDR3 extends over 15 amino acids. The CDR3 sequence: CASSYSITSKNIQYF. The CDR3 nucleotides are TGTGCCAGCAGTTACTCGATTACTTCGAAAAACATTCAGTACTTC.

This clonotype was counted many times. V and J are TRBV27 and TRBJ1-5, with 8 bases identical to TRBD1. The V segment lost 5 bases and the J segment 7 bases; nucleotides outside the gene matches: 16. Germline V gene lookup returns CDR1 MNHEY and CDR2 SMNVEV (reference sequence). The CDR3 has 17 residues. CDR3 sequence reads: CASSPYGGQVFRQPQHF. CDR3 sequence (DNA): TGTGCCAGCAGTCCCTATGGGGGACAGGTGTTCAGGCAGCCCCAGCATTTT.